These T cell receptor beta chains were read from a single sample in a study of T cell repertoires in cytomegalovirus infection. What these receptors recognize is not known. TCRdb analysed the reads with MiXCR anew, one entry per CDR3 protein. The repertoire holds approximately 300,000 distinct CDR3 sequences, with roughly 25% as singletons. The input for sequencing was cultured PBMCs, taken from culture after CMV antigen stimulation. These receptors were obtained from a human donor in good health (CMV status not recorded). Some clones in this sample may be carry-over from other donors' samples. Each CDR3 is given with its conserved first and last residue. The order of the fields is V gene, J gene, CDR3 protein.

TRBV10-3	TRBJ2-6	CAISGLAGSSGANVLTF
TRBV3-1	TRBJ2-1	CASSPGGYGGRAYNEQFF
TRBV19	TRBJ1-5	CASTKTGDRDQPQHF
TRBV4-1	TRBJ2-5	CASSQRRDREAQYF
TRBV20-1	TRBJ2-1	CSARGPTSYNEQFF
TRBV7-2	TRBJ2-7	CASSPRGEQYF
TRBV27	TRBJ1-1	CASSSNRDRHFTEAFF
TRBV2	TRBJ2-2	CASSVWAGELFF
TRBV19	TRBJ2-3	CASSSRVSGINWGDTQYF
TRBV18	TRBJ2-7	CASSPSMAASSYEQYF
TRBV6-1	TRBJ2-1	CASLGRQLAGDYNEQFF
TRBV7-2	TRBJ2-1	CASSLARLAGSEQFF
TRBV29-1	TRBJ1-4	CSVGVGQGLFF
TRBV7-2	TRBJ1-2	CASSLGGRQILGYTF
TRBV18	TRBJ1-3	CASSPPGSGDTIYF
TRBV28	TRBJ2-7	CASGGTGTGDYEQYF
TRBV29-1	TRBJ1-4	CSVEATNEKLFF
TRBV6-6	TRBJ1-2	CASSYSGQGVYGYTF
TRBV28	TRBJ2-2	CASSYAPGELFF
TRBV6-5	TRBJ2-6	CASSRGLAGLGSGANVLTF
TRBV19	TRBJ1-2	CATQGQGAYGYTF
TRBV7-2	TRBJ2-4	CASRGTGLNIQYF
TRBV7-6	TRBJ1-4	CASSFQTSSGEKLFF
TRBV19	TRBJ2-1	CASIRGGTSGYNEQFF
TRBV9	TRBJ1-1	CASSGGVRDTEAFF
TRBV19	TRBJ2-1	CASSVRTSGPDEQFF
TRBV7-2	TRBJ1-1	CASSFQTNTEAFF
TRBV7-6	TRBJ1-3	CASSPIPGQLPGNTIYF
TRBV27	TRBJ2-7	CASSPLQLAGQVVEQYF
TRBV20-1	TRBJ2-3	CSAYSGSASRDTQYF
TRBV5-1	TRBJ2-3	CASSLTSSGLGDTQYF
TRBV9	TRBJ2-1	CASSPRPPGQASSYNEQFF
TRBV9	TRBJ2-7	CASSGLAGEDEQYF
TRBV20-1	TRBJ2-1	CSAPTDRYNEQFF
TRBV7-8	TRBJ1-6	CASSLAPGSPLHF
TRBV24-1	TRBJ1-2	CATSGSASGYGYTF
TRBV12-3/TRBV12-4	TRBJ1-3	CASSRMRQGSGNTIYF
TRBV20-1	TRBJ2-5	CSARLNRLLQETQYF
TRBV12-3/TRBV12-4	TRBJ2-1	CASSFFLAGNEQFF
TRBV4-1	TRBJ2-5	CASSHSGTSGRETQYF
TRBV12-3/TRBV12-4	TRBJ1-2	CASTLDGAAYYGYTF
TRBV7-9	TRBJ2-3	CASSRSRGGTDTQYF